Below are 11 T cell receptor beta chains sequenced from a single sample in a study of blood T cells in healthy people across ages. A second PCR, run for about 7 to 11 cycles, used a sample-barcoded 5' primer plus a J-beta primer mix. TCRdb reprocessed the 5' RACE reads with MiXCR, giving one entry per CDR3 protein. This sample has 920,000 or so distinct CDR3 sequences, with 40% to 50% found just once. Sequences were obtained from blood. The source is a woman aged 55-70 years in good health.

This sequence joins TRBV7-8 and TRBJ1-4, with D possibly matching TRBD1 (5 bases). The CDR3 has 19 residues. The germline V gene has CDR1 SGHVS and CDR2 FQNEAQ. Between the trimmed V and J ends, which lost 1 base and 1 base, there was a span of 19 bases. The CDR3: CASSLGGNQRLRTNEKLFF. The DNA of the CDR3 is TGTGCCAGCAGCTTAGGGGGGAACCAGAGGTTGCGAACTAATGAAAAACTGTTTTTT.

In this sample, this clonotype turned up a few times. The chain recombines TRBV6-6 with TRBJ2-7; no definite D call. The CDR3 totals 15 residues. Trimming cost V 2 bases and J 0 bases, with 11 bases left between them. The V gene's germline CDR1 is MNHNY and CDR2 SVGAGI (reference sequence). The CDR3 DNA reads as TGTGCCAGCAGTTACCTAGGACCCGGCTCCTACGAGCAGTACTTC. Translation: CASSYLGPGSYEQYF.

V gene TRBV6-1 combines with J gene TRBJ2-7, with D unclear. The end of the DNA is better explained by TRBJ2-5, so the J call may be wrong. This CDR3 has 15 amino acids. CDR1 is MNHNS and CDR2 is SASEGT in the germline V gene. This chain's CDR3 is CASSEAPTNQETQYF. CDR3 nucleotide sequence: TGTGCCAGCAGTGAAGCGCCTACCAACCAAGAGACCCAGTACTTC.

This clonotype was seen a single time. J is TRBJ2-4 and V is TRBV30; no firm D call. With the DNA end fitting TRBJ2-7 better, the J assignment may be wrong. In germline, CDR1 is GTSNPN, CDR2 SVGIG (reference sequence). This CDR3 is 13 amino acids long. CDR3 sequence (DNA): TGTGCCTGGAGTATGCAGTTAGCCTACGAGCAGTACTTC. Amino acid sequence: CAWSMQLAYEQYF.

The rearrangement joins TRBV20-1 to TRBJ2-5; 12 positions match TRBD2. The J segment lost 5 bases and the V segment lost 8 bases, leaving 3 bases of the junction unmatched. The CDR3 covers 12 residues. Germline CDR1 reads DFQATT; CDR2 reads SNEGSKA (reference sequence). The CDR3 DNA follows: TGCAGTAGGCTAGCGGGAGGGGAGACCCAGTACTTC. As protein: CSRLAGGETQYF.

This sequence joins TRBV5-1 and TRBJ2-7, with D perhaps TRBD2 (5 bases). CDR3 length equals 13 residues. Germline-derived CDR1 and CDR2 are SGHRS and YFSETQ. Trimming took off 1 base at V and 4 bases at J, with 9 bases between the two ends. The CDR3 is CASSLYREYEQYF. CDR3 DNA: TGCGCCAGCAGCTTGTATCGGGAATACGAGCAGTACTTC.

The chain links TRBV7-2 to TRBJ2-7; 7 nucleotides match TRBD1. The CDR3 loop spans 17 amino acids. V trimming: 5 bases; J trimming: 0 bases; junction bases outside the gene matches: 13. Looked up from germline, CDR1 is SGHTA and CDR2 is FQGNSA. CDR3 sequence reads: CASSPLGSGQLSYEQYF. The CDR3 bases are TGTGCCAGCAGCCCCCTCGGGTCGGGACAGCTCTCCTACGAGCAGTACTTC.

V is TRBV10-3 and J is TRBJ2-3; D remains ambiguous. V was cut by 4 bases and J by 3 bases, with 5 bases left in between. The CDR3 has 12 residues. Germline V gene sequence: CDR1 ENHRY, CDR2 SYGVKD. The CDR3 here is CAISAGTDTQYF. The DNA for the CDR3 is TGTGCCATCAGTGCCGGGACAGATACGCAGTATTTT.

Here the CDR3 reads CSARAGSTYEQYF. The DNA of the CDR3 is TGCAGTGCGAGGGCAGGGAGCACCTACGAGCAGTACTTC. The chain recombines TRBV20-1 with TRBJ2-7; tentatively, D is TRBD1 or TRBD2 (5 bases each). V dropped 6 bases and J dropped 2 bases, with 14 bases sitting between them. From germline, CDR1 is DFQATT and CDR2 SNEGSKA (reference sequence). This CDR3 has 13 amino acids.

This chain connects TRBV28 to TRBJ2-1; TRBD2 agrees at 10 bases. The V segment lost 2 bases and the J segment 5 bases; nucleotides outside the gene matches: 9. The CDR3 consists of 17 residues. Germline V gene sequence: CDR1 MDHEN, CDR2 SYDVKM. The CDR3, as DNA: TGTGCCAGCAGTTTAGTCCGAGCGGGAGGGTGGAACAATGAGCAGTTCTTC. It yields the protein CASSLVRAGGWNNEQFF. The variable domain in full, with the rest retrieved from reference TRBV28 and TRBJ2-1, is DVKVTQSSRYLVKRTGEKVFLECVQDMDHENMFWYRQDPGLGLRLIYFSYDVKMKEKGDIPEGYSVSREKKERFSLILESASTNQTSMYLCASSLVRAGGWNNEQFFGPGTRLTVL.

In nucleotides, the CDR3 is TGTGCCAGCAGTTCTACTATATTGACTAGCGGGAGAGAAGAGACCCAGTACTTC. Residues: CASSSTILTSGREETQYF. The gene calls are TRBV25-1 and TRBJ2-5; 12 bases are a match to TRBD2. Germline assignment: CDR1 MGHDK and CDR2 SYGVNS. V was pared by 5 bases and J by 3 bases, with 13 bases of the junction left unmatched. CDR3 length: 18 amino acids.